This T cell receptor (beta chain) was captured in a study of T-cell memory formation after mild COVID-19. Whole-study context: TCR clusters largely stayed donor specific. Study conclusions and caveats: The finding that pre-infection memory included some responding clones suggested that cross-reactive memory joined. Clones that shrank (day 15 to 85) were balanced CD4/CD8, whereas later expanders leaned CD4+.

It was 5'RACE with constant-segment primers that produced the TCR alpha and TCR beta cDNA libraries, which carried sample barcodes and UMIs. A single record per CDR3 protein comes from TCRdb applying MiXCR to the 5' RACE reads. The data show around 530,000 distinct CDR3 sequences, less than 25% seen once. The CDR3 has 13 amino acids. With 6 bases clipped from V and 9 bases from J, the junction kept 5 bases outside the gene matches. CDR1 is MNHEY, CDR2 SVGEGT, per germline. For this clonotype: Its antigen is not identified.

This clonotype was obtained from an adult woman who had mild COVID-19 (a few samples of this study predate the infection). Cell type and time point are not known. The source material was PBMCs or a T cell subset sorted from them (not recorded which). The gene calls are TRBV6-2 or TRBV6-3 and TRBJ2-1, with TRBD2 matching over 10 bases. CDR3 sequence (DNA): TGTGCCAGCAGCCGAGGGACTAGCGTTGAGCAGTTCTTC. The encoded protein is CASSRGTSVEQFF.